This T cell receptor (beta chain) is drawn from a study of PD-1 blockade in classical Hodgkin lymphoma. Study results and caveats: Exclusion was applied to patients who started nivolumab under 1 year after ASCT. Newly diagnosed patients had baseline TCR diversity that was reportedly lower than that of healthy donors. The CD4+ diversity rise by C4D1 was clearest in complete responders. Patients who responded completely had about the same baseline diversity as newly diagnosed patients.

Germline V gene data show CDR1 as MDHEN and CDR2 as SYDVKM. This CDR3 is 15 amino acids long. The V end lost 2 bases, the J end lost 6 bases, and 14 bases lay between the germline ends. Assay: immunoSEQ multiplex PCR; the TCRdb copy retains only in-frame clones and omits some. The sample includes approximately 60,000 clones, about 92% of them seen just once. Each patient's relapse followed autologous stem cell transplantation, and brentuximab vedotin exposure varied. As to this clone: Its antigen is not identified.

This receptor was identified in a human donor with classical Hodgkin lymphoma. The sample here was peripheral blood mononuclear cells (PBMCs), taken at baseline. The chain is built from TRBV28 and TRBJ1-5; the D gene is possibly TRBD1 (5 bases). DNA of the CDR3: TGTGCCAGCAGTTTAAGTGACAGCCCTGGTCAGCCCCAGCATTTT. This encodes CASSLSDSPGQPQHF.